The T cell receptor beta chain under discussion was sequenced for a study of cytomegalovirus exposure and HLA in healthy donors. At the level of the study: A previous analysis identified 95 million to 130 million unique TCR beta sequences derived from roughly 180 million T cells. The study's findings and limits: Being productive about 87% or about 30% of the time was typical of most TCR beta V segments in an earlier analysis. Later work associated 16,951 TCR beta sequences with HLA alleles at 0.05 false discovery rate.

A note on this clone: Antigen specificity is unknown.

Whereas donors were nominally healthy upon sampling, unrecorded immune exposures were probable. Researchers ran the PCR with 60 Vbeta and 13 Jbeta primers. This table comes from immunoSEQ multiplex PCR, and its TCRdb copy is limited to in-frame clones, with some not included. The sample yields 150,000 to 200,000 clones, over 80% seen once. This receptor was identified in a man aged 45-65 years in good health and CMV-seropositive. The sample taken for sequencing was PBMCs.

CDR3 nucleotides: TGCGCCAGCAGCTTGGGGGACAGCTCTGGGGCCAACGTCCTGACTTTC. Its protein product is CASSLGDSSGANVLTF. V usage is TRBV5-1 and J usage is TRBJ2-6; 7 nucleotides agree with TRBD1. Germline loops: CDR1 SGHRS, CDR2 YFSETQ. Trimming removed 0 bases from V and 0 bases from J; junction bases left unmatched: 0. CDR3 length equals 16 residues.